This TCR beta chain was sequenced in a study of blood T cells in healthy people across ages. General study points: The CMV status of each donor remained undetermined, and this could have confounded shifts in expanded clonotypes. Unsorted PBMCs blocked a conclusive comparison of naive and antigen-experienced cells.

About 10 milliliters of peripheral blood were drawn from each donor into EDTA-treated tubes. This clonotype has more than one count but fewer than ten. Its antigen is as yet unknown. CDR1 and CDR2 (germline): MNHEY, SVGAGI. There are 11 residues in the CDR3. V lost 6 bases, J lost 1 base, and 3 bases lay in between. PCR was performed a second time for about 7 to 11 cycles using a sample-barcoded 5' primer and a J-beta primer mix. TCRdb re-analysed the 5' RACE reads in MiXCR, keeping a single row per CDR3 protein. The table records a few hundred thousand distinct CDR3 sequences, less than 30% of them present only once.

The specimen was blood. The chain couples TRBV6-5 to TRBJ1-1, with D uncertain. The clonotype comes from a woman aged 70-85 years in good health. In DNA, the CDR3 is TGTGCCAGCAGGGCGAACACTGAAGCTTTCTTT. It is translated as CASRANTEAFF.